This is a list of T cell receptor beta chains from one sample in a study of cytomegalovirus exposure and HLA in healthy donors. Assay used: immunoSEQ multiplex PCR; TCRdb lists only in-frame clones, some missing. This table has roughly 180,000 clones, around 72% appearing once. Sequenced: PBMCs. The origin of the receptors is a female donor in good health and CMV-seronegative. Both conserved end residues are part of each CDR3.

>TRBJ2-6|TRBV9
CASRREAGANVLTF
>TRBJ1-4|TRBV7-2
CASSPRHGNEKLFF
>TRBJ2-2|TRBV6-4
CASSDGVIGSTGELFF
>TRBJ2-3|TRBV7-3
CASSNRQGADTQYF
>TRBJ2-3|TRBV14
CASSHSGGPDTQYF
>TRBJ1-4|TRBV6-1
CASTSDRGREKLFF
>TRBJ1-2|TRBV7-8
CASSSPRDSFGYTF
>TRBJ2-4|TRBV5-1
CASSADRGSIQYF
>TRBJ2-7|TRBV5-1
CASSLTDYEQYF
>TRBJ1-4|TRBV6-5
CASLGGEKLFF
>TRBJ2-7|TRBV19
CASSNLVRGSYEQYF
>TRBJ1-2|TRBV30
CASVGDTF
>NA|TRBV19
CASSIATGGNEQYF
>TRBJ2-7|TRBV7-9
CASTALGTGAYEQYF
>TRBJ1-1|TRBV13
CASSSGTGVAEAFF
>TRBJ2-7|TRBV9
CASSVGPGLASGEQYF
>TRBJ2-5|TRBV2
CASSGSGIRETQYF
>TRBJ2-3|TRBV7-3
CASSSPDGGQYF
>TRBJ1-5|TRBV7-2
CASSPGGPQPQHF
>TRBJ1-2|TRBV4-3
CASSQDAALEGYTF
>TRBJ2-5|TRBV6-4
CASSESTSGDATQYF
>TRBJ2-4|TRBV11-2
CASSLDRLAKNIQYF
>TRBJ1-2|TRBV5-1
CASSLGQGGEGYTF
>TRBJ2-1|TRBV15
CATLKTSGSIDNEQFF
>TRBJ1-5|TRBV28
CASNPRGGGNQPQHF
>TRBJ1-5|TRBV30
CAWSVRRNQPQHF
>TRBJ2-3|TRBV7-2
CASRTGIGLVTDTQYF
>TRBJ1-1|TRBV5-1
CASATGGGVMNTEAFF
>TRBJ1-1|TRBV6-5
CASSRGTEAFF
>TRBJ1-1|TRBV2
CASSESLGASTEAFF
>TRBJ2-2|TRBV19
CASSNLAGGTGELFF
>TRBJ1-1|TRBV15
CATSRVEGTNLFF
>TRBJ1-1|TRBV6-1
CASSDRGQAEGTEAFF
>TRBJ2-2|TRBV5-1
CASSLVGFTNTGELFF
>TRBJ2-4|TRBV13
CASSRSGENIQYF
>TRBJ1-3|TRBV15
CATSAPGTGGPPGNTIYF
>TRBJ1-2|TRBV4-3
CASSQDPPAGGLSGYTF
>TRBJ1-2|TRBV4-3
CASSPGLGEGYTF
>TRBJ1-1|TRBV4-1
CASSQDSRGDTEAFF
>TRBJ2-7|TRBV4-1
CASSQVPGEGYEQYF
>TRBJ2-3|TRBV19
CASTPRGSGRSDTQYF
>TRBJ1-5|TRBV15
CATSRERVGEPQHF
>TRBJ2-7|TRBV29-1
CSVAYLGEADEQYF
>TRBJ1-2|TRBV18
CASSLDTTRGYTF
>TRBJ1-5|TRBV7-2
CASSQQPSNQPQHF
>TRBJ1-2|TRBV28
CASSSQGARAYGYTF
>TRBJ1-6|TRBV27
CASSWREGGSSPLHF
>TRBJ2-1|TRBV28
CASRFSRSSSYNEQFF
>TRBJ1-5|TRBV28
CASTSRRCHLNQPQHF
>TRBJ1-1|TRBV5-5
CASSLGHATEAFF
>TRBJ1-2|TRBV25-1
CASSRGNYGYTF
>TRBJ1-4|TRBV15
CATSGNRGRLSEKLFF
>TRBJ2-1|TRBV10-2
CASSEGTGYNEQFF